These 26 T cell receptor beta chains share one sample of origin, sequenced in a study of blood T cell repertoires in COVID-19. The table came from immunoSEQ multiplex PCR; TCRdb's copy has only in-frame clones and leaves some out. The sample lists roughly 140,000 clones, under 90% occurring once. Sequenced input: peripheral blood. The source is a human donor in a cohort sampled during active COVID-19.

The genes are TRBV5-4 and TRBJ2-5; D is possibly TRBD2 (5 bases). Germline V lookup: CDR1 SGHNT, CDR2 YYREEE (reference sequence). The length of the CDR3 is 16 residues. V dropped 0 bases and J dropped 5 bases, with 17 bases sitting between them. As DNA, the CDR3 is TGTGCCAGCAGCTTGGAGGGCGTCGGGGTGGCGGAGACCCAGTACTTC. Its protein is CASSLEGVGVAETQYF.

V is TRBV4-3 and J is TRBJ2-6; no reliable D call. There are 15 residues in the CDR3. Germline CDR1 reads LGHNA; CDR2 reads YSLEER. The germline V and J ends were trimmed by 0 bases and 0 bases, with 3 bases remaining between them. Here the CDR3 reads CASSQERSGANVLTF. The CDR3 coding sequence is TGCGCCAGCAGCCAAGAGCGCTCTGGGGCCAACGTCCTGACTTTC.

The CDR3 sequence: CASSSDHYTDTQYF. The CDR3 DNA follows: TGCGCCAGCAGCTCCGACCACTACACAGATACGCAGTATTTT. The rearrangement uses TRBV5-1 and TRBJ2-3; D unclear. This CDR3 is built from 14 residues. Germline lookup yields CDR1 SGHRS and CDR2 YFSETQ. Trimming left V 3 bases short and J 2 bases short, with 10 bases between. The full variable domain, in which reference TRBV5-1 and TRBJ2-3 provide the parts outside the CDR3, is KAGVTQTPRYLIKTRGQQVTLSCSPISGHRSVSWYQQTPGQGLQFLFEYFSETQRNKGNFPGRFSGRQFSNSRSEMNVSTLELGDSALYLCASSSDHYTDTQYFGPGTRLTVL.

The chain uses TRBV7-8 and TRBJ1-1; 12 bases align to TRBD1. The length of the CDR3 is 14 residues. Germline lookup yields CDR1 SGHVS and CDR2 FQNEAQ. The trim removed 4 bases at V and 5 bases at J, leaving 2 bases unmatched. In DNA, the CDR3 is TGTGCCAGCAGCTCGGGACAGGGGGCGACTGAAGCTTTCTTT. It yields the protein CASSSGQGATEAFF.

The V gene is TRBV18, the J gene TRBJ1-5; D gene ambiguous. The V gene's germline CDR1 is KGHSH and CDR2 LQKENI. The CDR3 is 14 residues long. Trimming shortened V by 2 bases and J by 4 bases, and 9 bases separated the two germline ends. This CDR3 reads CASSPEAVNQPQHF. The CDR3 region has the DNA TGTGCCAGCTCACCAGAGGCTGTGAATCAGCCCCAGCATTTT.

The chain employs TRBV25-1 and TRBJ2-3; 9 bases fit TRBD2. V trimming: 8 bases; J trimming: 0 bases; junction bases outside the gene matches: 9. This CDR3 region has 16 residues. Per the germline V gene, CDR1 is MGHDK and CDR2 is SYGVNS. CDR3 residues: CASSRGGGPSTDTQYF. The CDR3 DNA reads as TGTGCCAGCTCCCGCGGGGGGGGGCCTAGCACAGATACGCAGTATTTT.

In DNA form, the CDR3 reads TGTGCCAGCAAAATGGGCGATGAGCAGTTCTTC. Its translation is CASKMGDEQFF. The chain joins TRBV7-9 to TRBJ2-1; the D is unclear. The CDR3 loop spans 11 amino acids. Trimming took off 7 bases at V and 8 bases at J, with 9 bases between the two ends. Germline V gene sequence: CDR1 SEHNR, CDR2 FQNEAQ (reference sequence).

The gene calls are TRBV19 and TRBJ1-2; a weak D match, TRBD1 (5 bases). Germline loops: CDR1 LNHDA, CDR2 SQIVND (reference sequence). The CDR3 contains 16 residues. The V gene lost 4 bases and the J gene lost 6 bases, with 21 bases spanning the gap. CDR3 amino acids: CASSTAGTLKVDGYTF. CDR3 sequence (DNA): TGTGCCAGTAGTACCGCCGGGACTCTAAAGGTCGATGGCTACACCTTC.

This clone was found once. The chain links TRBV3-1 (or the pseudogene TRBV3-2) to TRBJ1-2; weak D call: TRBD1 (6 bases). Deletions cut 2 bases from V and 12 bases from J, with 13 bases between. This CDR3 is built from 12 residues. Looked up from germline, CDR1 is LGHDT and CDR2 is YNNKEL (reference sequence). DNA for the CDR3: TGTGCCAGCAGCCAACAGGGCACAGGGCACACCTTC. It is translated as CASSQQGTGHTF.

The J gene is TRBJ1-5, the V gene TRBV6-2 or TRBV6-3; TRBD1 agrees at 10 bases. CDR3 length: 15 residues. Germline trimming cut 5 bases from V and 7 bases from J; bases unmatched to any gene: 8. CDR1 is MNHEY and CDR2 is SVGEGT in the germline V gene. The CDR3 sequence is CASSTSGTGVQPQHF. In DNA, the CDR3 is TGTGCCAGCAGTACCTCCGGGACAGGGGTACAGCCCCAGCATTTT.

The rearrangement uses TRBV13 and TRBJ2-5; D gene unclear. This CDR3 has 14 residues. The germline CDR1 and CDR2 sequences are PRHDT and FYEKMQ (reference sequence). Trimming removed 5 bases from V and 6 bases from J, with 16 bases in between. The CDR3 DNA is TGTGCCAGCAGCCCCCGTAGTGCCCCCCAGACCCAGTACTTC. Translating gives CASSPRSAPQTQYF.

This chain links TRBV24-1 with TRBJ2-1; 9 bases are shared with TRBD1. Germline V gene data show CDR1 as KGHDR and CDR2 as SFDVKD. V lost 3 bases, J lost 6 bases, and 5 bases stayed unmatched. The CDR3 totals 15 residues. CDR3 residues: CATSDPTTGGNEQFF. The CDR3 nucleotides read TGTGCCACCAGTGATCCGACGACAGGGGGCAATGAGCAGTTCTTC.

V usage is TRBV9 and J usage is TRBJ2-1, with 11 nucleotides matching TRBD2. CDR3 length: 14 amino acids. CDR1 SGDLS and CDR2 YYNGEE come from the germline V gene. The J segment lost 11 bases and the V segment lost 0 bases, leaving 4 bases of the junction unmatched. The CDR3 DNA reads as TGTGCCAGCAGCGTAGTAACTAGCGGGGGCCAGCAGTTCTTC. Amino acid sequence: CASSVVTSGGQQFF.

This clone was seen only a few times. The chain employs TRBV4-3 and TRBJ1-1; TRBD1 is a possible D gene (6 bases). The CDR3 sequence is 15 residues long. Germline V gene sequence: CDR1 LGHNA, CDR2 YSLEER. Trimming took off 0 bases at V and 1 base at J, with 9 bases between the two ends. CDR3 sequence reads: CASSQEDSRNTEAFF. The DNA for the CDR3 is TGCGCCAGCAGCCAAGAGGACAGCAGGAACACTGAAGCTTTCTTT.

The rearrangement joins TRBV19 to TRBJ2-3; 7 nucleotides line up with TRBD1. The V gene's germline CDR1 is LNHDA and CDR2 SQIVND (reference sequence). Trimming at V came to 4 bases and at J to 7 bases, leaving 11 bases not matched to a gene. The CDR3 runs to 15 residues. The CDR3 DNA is TGTGCCAGTAGTAAGGGGTCAGGGGGTTTGAATACGCAGTATTTT. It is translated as CASSKGSGGLNTQYF.

CDR3 nucleotide sequence: TGTGCCAGCAGCCACCCCGGTGCAACTAATGAAAAACTGTTTTTT. Protein sequence: CASSHPGATNEKLFF. The chain uses TRBV5-5 and TRBJ1-4, with D uncertain. V was cut by 4 bases and J by 0 bases, with 10 bases left in between. Germline V gene sequence: CDR1 SGHKS, CDR2 YYEKEE (reference sequence). This CDR3 spans 15 amino acids.

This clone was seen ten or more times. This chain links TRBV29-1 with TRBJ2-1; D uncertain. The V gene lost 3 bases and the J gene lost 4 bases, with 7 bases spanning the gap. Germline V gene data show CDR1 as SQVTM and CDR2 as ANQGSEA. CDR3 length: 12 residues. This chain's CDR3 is CSVDQSYNEQFF. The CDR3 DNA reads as TGCAGCGTTGACCAGTCTTACAATGAGCAGTTCTTC.

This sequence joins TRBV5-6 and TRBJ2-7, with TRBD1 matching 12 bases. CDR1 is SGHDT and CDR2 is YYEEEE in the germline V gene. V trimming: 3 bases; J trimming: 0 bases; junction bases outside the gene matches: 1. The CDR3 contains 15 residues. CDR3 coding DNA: TGTGCCAGCAGCTGGGACAGGGGGCTCTCCTACGAGCAGTACTTC. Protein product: CASSWDRGLSYEQYF.

This CDR3 is CASKGRDIEKLFF. Written as DNA, the CDR3 is TGTGCCAGCAAGGGCAGGGACATTGAAAAACTGTTTTTT. This rearrangement joins TRBV27 to TRBJ1-4, with D maybe TRBD1 (6 bases). The V and J ends lost 7 bases and 7 bases respectively, with 13 bases between them. The CDR3 has 13 residues. Germline assignment: CDR1 MNHEY and CDR2 SMNVEV (reference sequence).

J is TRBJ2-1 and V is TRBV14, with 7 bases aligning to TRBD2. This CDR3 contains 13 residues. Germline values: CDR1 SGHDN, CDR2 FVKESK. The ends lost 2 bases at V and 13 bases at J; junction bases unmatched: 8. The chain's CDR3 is CASSQPLGGVQFF. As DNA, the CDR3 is TGTGCCAGCAGCCAACCCCTTGGGGGGGTCCAGTTCTTC.

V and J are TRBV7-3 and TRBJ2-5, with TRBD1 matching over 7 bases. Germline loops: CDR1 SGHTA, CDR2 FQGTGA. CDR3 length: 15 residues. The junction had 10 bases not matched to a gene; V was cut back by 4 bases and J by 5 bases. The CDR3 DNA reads TGTGCCAGCAGCTCCGGTCTGACAGGGTTGGAGACCCAGTACTTC. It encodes CASSSGLTGLETQYF.

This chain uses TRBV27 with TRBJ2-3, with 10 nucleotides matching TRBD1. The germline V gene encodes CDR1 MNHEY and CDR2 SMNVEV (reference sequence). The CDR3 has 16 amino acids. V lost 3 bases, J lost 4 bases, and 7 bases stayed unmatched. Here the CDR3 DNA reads TGTGCCAGCAGTTTTCTCTCCGGGACAGGGGCAGATACGCAGTATTTT. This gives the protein CASSFLSGTGADTQYF.

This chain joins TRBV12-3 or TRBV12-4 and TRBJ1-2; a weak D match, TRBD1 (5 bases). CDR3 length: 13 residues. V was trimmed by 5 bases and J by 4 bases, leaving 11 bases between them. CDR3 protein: CASSRTNTYGYTF. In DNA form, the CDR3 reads TGTGCCAGCAGTCGGACAAATACCTATGGCTACACCTTC.

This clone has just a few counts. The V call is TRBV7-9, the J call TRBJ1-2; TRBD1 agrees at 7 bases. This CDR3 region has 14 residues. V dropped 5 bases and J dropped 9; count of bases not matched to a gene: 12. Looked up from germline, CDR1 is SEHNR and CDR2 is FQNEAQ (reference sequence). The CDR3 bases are TGTGCCAGCAGCGCACCCGGACAGGCTGTAAGCTACACCTTC. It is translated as CASSAPGQAVSYTF.

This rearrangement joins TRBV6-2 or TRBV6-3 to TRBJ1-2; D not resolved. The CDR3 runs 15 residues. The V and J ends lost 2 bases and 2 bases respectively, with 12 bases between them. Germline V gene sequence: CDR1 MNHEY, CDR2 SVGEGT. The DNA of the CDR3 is TGTGCCAGCAGTTACGATTCCAGGATCAACTATGGCTACACCTTC. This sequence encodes CASSYDSRINYGYTF.

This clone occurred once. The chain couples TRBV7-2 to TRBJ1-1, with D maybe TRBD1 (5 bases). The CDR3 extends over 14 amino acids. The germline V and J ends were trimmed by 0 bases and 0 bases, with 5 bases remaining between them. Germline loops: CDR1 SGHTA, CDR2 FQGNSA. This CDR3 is CASSLARVNTEAFF. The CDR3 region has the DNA TGTGCCAGCAGCTTAGCCAGGGTGAACACTGAAGCTTTCTTT.